The source of this T cell receptor (beta chain) is a study of cytomegalovirus exposure and HLA in healthy donors. Study-wide background: Drawn from HLA-typed donors, about 82 million unique TCRs were held in an early data release. Study results and caveats: Highly shared sequence variants in one cluster were likely a sequencing artifact. Serostatus for CMV was the only available immune exposure information. Specificity of three CMV-associated chains for CMV antigens was verified in vitro.

The V gene's germline CDR1 is MGHRA and CDR2 YSYEKL. V was clipped by 0 bases and J by 2 bases, with 9 bases between them. This CDR3 comprises 15 residues. This clone was seen a few times. As yet, its antigen is unknown. The study ran its PCR with 60 Vbeta and 13 Jbeta primers. Only in-frame clones appear in the TCRdb table, and some are missing; sequencing was by immunoSEQ multiplex PCR. This sample has 100,000 to 150,000 clones, with 65% to 75% found just once. Sample: PBMCs. The chain uses TRBV4-1 and TRBJ2-3; D remains ambiguous. The TCR comes from a woman aged 45-65 years in good health and CMV-seropositive. The CDR3 DNA is TGCGCCAGCAGCCAAGAAGAAGCTACCACAGATACGCAGTATTTT. Protein: CASSQEEATTDTQYF.